This passage covers 15 T cell receptor beta chains from one sample sequenced in a study of beta chain features in type 1 diabetes. The isolated RNA, all of it, was reverse transcribed, so expressed TCRB transcripts were what got sequenced. Sequencing was performed with immunoSEQ multiplex PCR; in TCRdb, only in-frame clones are kept and a portion is missing. This sample has hundreds of thousands of clones, with around 16% found just once. The sample taken for sequencing was naive CD4+ T cells from blood. Receptors originate from a man younger than 30 in good health.

This clone has more than one count but fewer than ten. Here the CDR3 reads CASSESRIQETQYF. CDR3 coding DNA: TGCGCCAGCAGTGAGTCCCGAATCCAAGAGACCCAGTACTTC. The chain combines TRBV10-2 with TRBJ2-5, with unresolved D. Trimming took 0 bases from V and 1 from J, leaving 6 bases between them. CDR3 length: 14 residues. Germline CDR1 is WSHSY and CDR2 is SAAADI.

The chain joins TRBV6-5 to TRBJ1-2, with 10 bases matching TRBD1. Trimming at V came to 0 bases and at J to 8 bases, leaving 0 bases not matched to a gene. Germline values: CDR1 MNHEY, CDR2 SVGAGI. CDR3 size: 13 residues. The CDR3 DNA follows: TGTGCCAGCAGTTACTCGACAGGGGGCGGCTACACCTTC. This gives the protein CASSYSTGGGYTF.

This sequence joins TRBV2 and TRBJ2-7, with TRBD1 as a possible D gene (5 bases). This CDR3 contains 12 residues. With 3 bases removed from V and 3 bases from J, the gap between germline ends came to 6 bases. Germline loops: CDR1 SNHLY, CDR2 FYNNEI. CDR3 nucleotide sequence: TGTGCCAGCAGTGACAGGGTCTACGAGCAGTACTTC. Its translation: CASSDRVYEQYF.

This rearrangement joins TRBV2 to TRBJ1-4; D ambiguous. The CDR3 has 13 residues. Trimming cost V 3 bases and J 5 bases, with 7 bases left between them. Per the germline V gene, CDR1 is SNHLY and CDR2 is FYNNEI. The DNA of the CDR3 is TGTGCCAGCAGTGATAATCAAAATGAAAAACTGTTTTTT. It translates to CASSDNQNEKLFF.

CDR3 sequence (DNA): TGTGCCAGCAGCCCCACCCCCCAGGGGAAGGAGCTGTTTTTT. Translated, it gives CASSPTPQGKELFF. The chain has TRBV7-3 and TRBJ2-2; D might be TRBD1 (6 bases). CDR1 is SGHTA, CDR2 FQGTGA, per germline. V was shortened by 5 bases and J by 10 bases, with 17 bases between the two germline ends. This CDR3 has 14 amino acids. The full variable domain, completed using reference TRBV7-3 and TRBJ2-2, is GAGVSQTPSNKVTEKGKYVELRCDPISGHTALYWYRQSLGQGPEFLIYFQGTGAADDSGLPNDRFFAVRPEGSVSTLKIQRTERGDSAVYLCASSPTPQGKELFFGEGSRLTVL.

This clone was found a few times. V usage is TRBV20-1 and J usage is TRBJ1-5; D remains ambiguous. The CDR3 loop spans 11 amino acids. V dropped 6 bases and J dropped 9 bases, with 12 bases sitting between them. Germline CDR1 is DFQATT and CDR2 is SNEGSKA (reference sequence). This chain's CDR3 is CSAPENGPQHF. In DNA form, the CDR3 reads TGCAGTGCCCCCGAGAATGGGCCCCAGCATTTT.

The J gene is TRBJ1-5, the V gene TRBV7-2; 10 bases agree with TRBD1. Per germline, CDR1 SGHTA and CDR2 FQGNSA. The CDR3 loop spans 14 amino acids. Losses at the gene ends were 6 bases for V and 4 bases for J; bases not matched to a gene: 3. The CDR3 nucleotides read TGTGCCAGCAGTCGGGACAGGGGAAATCAGCCCCAGCATTTT. It yields the protein CASSRDRGNQPQHF.

V gene TRBV29-1 combines with J gene TRBJ1-1, with a possible D match to TRBD1 (5 bases). This CDR3 region has 13 residues. The V gene's germline CDR1 is SQVTM and CDR2 ANQGSEA. Trimming took off 7 bases at V and 2 bases at J, with 14 bases between the two ends. The CDR3 DNA follows: TGCAGCGCCCAGCGAGGGGATAACACTGAAGCTTTCTTT. It codes for CSAQRGDNTEAFF.

V usage is TRBV4-2 and J usage is TRBJ1-4; D is uncertain. Trimming left V 1 base short and J 4 bases short, with 19 bases between. In germline, CDR1 is LGHNA, CDR2 YNFKEQ. The CDR3 covers 18 residues. The DNA of the CDR3 is TGTGCCAGCAGCCAAGGTCCCAATTTTGCCAATCATAATGAAAAACTGTTTTTT. This encodes CASSQGPNFANHNEKLFF.

The gene calls are TRBV28 and TRBJ1-2; possibly TRBD1 for D (5 bases). Trimming took 0 bases from V and 3 from J, leaving 11 bases between them. Germline assignment: CDR1 MDHEN and CDR2 SYDVKM. The CDR3 totals 15 residues. The CDR3, as DNA: TGTGCCAGCAGTTTATGGGAGGCGACAGACTATGGCTACACCTTC. This gives the protein CASSLWEATDYGYTF.

The chain joins TRBV9 to TRBJ1-2; 8 bases match TRBD1. Trimming took 3 bases from V and 4 from J; bases not matched to a gene: 5. CDR3 size: 14 residues. Germline V gene lookup returns CDR1 SGDLS and CDR2 YYNGEE. CDR3 in DNA: TGTGCCAGCAGCGAGGAGGACAGGGCCTATGGCTACACCTTC. This gives the protein CASSEEDRAYGYTF.

This clone came up a few times. The V call is TRBV7-3, the J call TRBJ2-1, with 16 bases matching TRBD2. V lost 5 bases, J lost 8 bases, and 6 bases stayed unmatched. The germline gives CDR1 SGHTA, CDR2 FQGTGA. This CDR3 has 16 amino acids. The CDR3 here is CASSPGTSGGDDEQFF. The CDR3 coding sequence is TGTGCCAGCAGCCCCGGGACTAGCGGGGGGGACGATGAGCAGTTCTTC.

The V call is TRBV29-1, the J call TRBJ2-7; TRBD2 is a possible D gene (6 bases). The CDR3 consists of 11 residues. V was cut by 8 bases and J by 4 bases, with 12 bases left in between. CDR1 SQVTM and CDR2 ANQGSEA come from the germline V gene. CDR3 sequence reads: CSCSRGYEQYF. The DNA for the CDR3 is TGCAGCTGTAGCCGGGGGTACGAGCAGTACTTC.

In this sample, this clone turned up a few times. The same CDR3 can be traced to other DNA sequences in this sample. The chain combines TRBV10-3 with TRBJ2-1; no firm D call. Germline V gene data show CDR1 as ENHRY and CDR2 as SYGVKD. Trimming took 0 bases from V and 7 from J, leaving 4 bases between them. The CDR3 is made up of 12 amino acids. This chain's CDR3 is CAISESGNEQFF. The CDR3 DNA sequence: TGTGCCATCAGTGAGTCAGGAAATGAGCAGTTCTTC.

V and J are TRBV21-1 and TRBJ2-4; TRBD1 reflects the table's D call only, with no check against the DNA. TRBV21-1 is a pseudogene. This CDR3 has 20 residues. CDR3 protein: CASSTSRQARGVLAKNIQYF. The CDR3 DNA reads TGTGCCAGCAGCACAAGTCGACAGGCCCGAGGGGTGCTAGCCAAAAACATTCAGTACTTC.